This is a list of T cell receptor beta chains from one sample in a study of CD8 T cells in Susac syndrome. A single record per CDR3 protein comes from TCRdb applying MiXCR to the immunoSEQ multiplex PCR reads. The sample has more than 75,000 distinct CDR3 sequences, about 93% seen once. Sequencing was performed on CD8+ T cells from PBMCs. These receptors originate from a human donor in good health. The CDR3 runs from the conserved cysteine through the conserved F or W. Fields, in order: clone size, D gene, V gene, J gene, CDR3 protein, CDR3 DNA. A D gene is named only where the DNA matches it firmly. Clone size is not always given. Where it is, it says once, few, many or a class for expanded clones.

clone_size: .
d_call: .
v_call: TRBV9
j_call: TRBJ2-7
cdr3_aa: CASAREGGNSYEQYF
cdr3_nt: TGTGCCAGCGCCAGAGAGGGGGGAAACTCCTACGAGCAGTACTTC

clone_size: .
d_call: .
v_call: TRBV10-3
j_call: TRBJ1-6
cdr3_aa: CAISEHREDYNSPLHF
cdr3_nt: TGTGCCATCAGTGAGCATCGGGAAGACTATAATTCACCCCTCCACTTT

clone_size: .
d_call: .
v_call: TRBV4-2
j_call: TRBJ1-1
cdr3_aa: CASRPERLSTEAFF
cdr3_nt: TGTGCCAGCAGACCCGAAAGACTGAGCACTGAAGCTTTCTTT

clone_size: .
d_call: TRBD1
v_call: TRBV12-5
j_call: TRBJ2-4
cdr3_aa: CASGRDRGQPINIQYF
cdr3_nt: TGTGCTAGTGGCCGAGACAGGGGGCAACCTATAAACATTCAGTACTTC

clone_size: .
d_call: .
v_call: TRBV5-1
j_call: TRBJ2-7
cdr3_aa: CASSFLPEGTYEQYF
cdr3_nt: TGCGCCAGCAGCTTCCTTCCAGAGGGAACCTACGAGCAGTACTTC

clone_size: .
d_call: TRBD2
v_call: TRBV7-9
j_call: TRBJ2-7
cdr3_aa: CASRPAGGLNEQYF
cdr3_nt: TGTGCCAGCAGACCAGCGGGGGGCTTGAACGAGCAGTACTTC

clone_size: .
d_call: .
v_call: TRBV18
j_call: TRBJ1-1
cdr3_aa: CASSPPAGWEDTEAFF
cdr3_nt: TGTGCCAGCTCACCACCGGCAGGGTGGGAAGACACTGAAGCTTTCTTT

clone_size: .
d_call: .
v_call: TRBV20-1
j_call: TRBJ2-7
cdr3_aa: CSAPAGYEQYF
cdr3_nt: TGCAGTGCTCCAGCCGGGTACGAGCAGTACTTC

clone_size: .
d_call: .
v_call: TRBV9
j_call: TRBJ1-6
cdr3_aa: CASTTGGGFNSPLHF
cdr3_nt: TGTGCCAGCACCACCGGGGGGGGCTTTAATTCACCCCTCCACTTT

clone_size: .
d_call: TRBD1
v_call: TRBV9
j_call: TRBJ1-3
cdr3_aa: CASSVGQGDHTIYF
cdr3_nt: TGTGCCAGCAGCGTAGGACAGGGGGATCACACCATATATTTT

clone_size: .
d_call: .
v_call: TRBV5-1
j_call: TRBJ1-2
cdr3_aa: CASSTGTPANYGYTF
cdr3_nt: TGCGCCAGCAGCACCGGGACTCCAGCTAACTATGGCTACACCTTC

clone_size: .
d_call: .
v_call: TRBV6-2/TRBV6-3
j_call: TRBJ2-5
cdr3_aa: CASFVGYQETQYF
cdr3_nt: TGTGCCAGCTTCGTGGGGTACCAAGAGACCCAGTACTTC

clone_size: once
d_call: .
v_call: TRBV15
j_call: TRBJ2-5
cdr3_aa: CATSRVDSSQETQYF
cdr3_nt: TGTGCCACCAGCAGAGTGGATAGCTCCCAAGAGACCCAGTACTTC

clone_size: .
d_call: .
v_call: TRBV14
j_call: TRBJ1-6
cdr3_aa: CASSQQGVSYNSPLHF
cdr3_nt: TGTGCCAGCAGCCAGCAAGGGGTATCCTATAATTCACCCCTCCACTTT

clone_size: .
d_call: TRBD1
v_call: TRBV19
j_call: TRBJ1-2
cdr3_aa: CASSIRTGNYGYTF
cdr3_nt: TGTGCCAGTAGTATCAGGACAGGGAACTATGGCTACACCTTC

clone_size: .
d_call: .
v_call: TRBV5-1
j_call: TRBJ2-6
cdr3_aa: CASSLVSGEANVLTF
cdr3_nt: TGCGCCAGCAGCTTGGTTTCGGGGGAGGCCAACGTCCTGACTTTC

clone_size: .
d_call: .
v_call: TRBV9
j_call: TRBJ1-3
cdr3_aa: CASSVGSRSGNTIYF
cdr3_nt: TGTGCCAGCAGCGTAGGATCCCGCTCTGGAAACACCATATATTTT

clone_size: .
d_call: .
v_call: TRBV20-1
j_call: TRBJ2-7
cdr3_aa: CSARDTRTGYEQYF
cdr3_nt: TGCAGTGCTAGAGATACAAGAACAGGGTACGAGCAGTACTTC

clone_size: few
d_call: .
v_call: TRBV25-1
j_call: TRBJ1-5
cdr3_aa: CASSLGAGNQPQHF
cdr3_nt: TGTGCCAGCAGTTTGGGGGCCGGCAATCAGCCCCAGCATTTT

clone_size: .
d_call: .
v_call: TRBV19
j_call: TRBJ2-7
cdr3_aa: CASSIPGDTTYEQYF
cdr3_nt: TGTGCCAGTAGTATCCCCGGGGACACCACCTACGAGCAGTACTTC

clone_size: .
d_call: TRBD2
v_call: TRBV14
j_call: TRBJ2-7
cdr3_aa: CASSQDRTSVSYEQYF
cdr3_nt: TGTGCCAGCAGCCAAGATCGCACTAGCGTCTCCTACGAGCAGTACTTC

clone_size: .
d_call: .
v_call: TRBV7-9
j_call: TRBJ2-5
cdr3_aa: CASSLDGGEETQYF
cdr3_nt: TGTGCCAGCAGCTTAGACGGCGGGGAAGAGACCCAGTACTTC

clone_size: .
d_call: .
v_call: TRBV19
j_call: TRBJ1-2
cdr3_aa: CASSHRGGGDGYTF
cdr3_nt: TGTGCCAGTAGTCACCGTGGAGGGGGAGATGGCTACACCTTC

clone_size: .
d_call: TRBD1
v_call: TRBV5-1
j_call: TRBJ2-7
cdr3_aa: CASRTDRLYEQYF
cdr3_nt: TGCGCCAGCAGGACGGACAGGTTGTACGAGCAGTACTTC

clone_size: .
d_call: .
v_call: TRBV29-1
j_call: TRBJ2-1
cdr3_aa: CSTTSYNEQFF
cdr3_nt: TGCAGCACGACTAGTTACAATGAGCAGTTCTTC

clone_size: .
d_call: .
v_call: TRBV14
j_call: TRBJ2-2
cdr3_aa: CASSQAQGRTGELFF
cdr3_nt: TGTGCCAGCAGCCAAGCGCAGGGGAGGACCGGGGAGCTGTTTTTT

clone_size: .
d_call: TRBD1
v_call: TRBV7-9
j_call: TRBJ2-7
cdr3_aa: CASSTTGSEQYF
cdr3_nt: TGTGCCAGCAGCACGACAGGGAGCGAGCAGTACTTC

clone_size: once
d_call: TRBD1
v_call: TRBV27
j_call: TRBJ2-7
cdr3_aa: CASSPGQGVNEQYF
cdr3_nt: TGTGCCAGCAGCCCGGGACAGGGGGTCAACGAGCAGTACTTC

clone_size: .
d_call: TRBD2
v_call: TRBV7-8
j_call: TRBJ2-5
cdr3_aa: CASSPLRGTSERRETQYF
cdr3_nt: TGTGCCAGCAGCCCCCTAAGGGGGACTAGCGAAAGACGGGAGACCCAGTACTTC

clone_size: .
d_call: TRBD2
v_call: TRBV7-9
j_call: TRBJ2-1
cdr3_aa: CATKVAGYNEQFF
cdr3_nt: TGTGCCACAAAGGTAGCGGGGTACAATGAGCAGTTCTTC

clone_size: .
d_call: .
v_call: TRBV7-9
j_call: TRBJ2-5
cdr3_aa: CASGKPQETQYF
cdr3_nt: TGTGCCAGCGGGAAACCTCAAGAGACCCAGTACTTC

clone_size: .
d_call: .
v_call: TRBV6-6
j_call: TRBJ2-1
cdr3_aa: CATTWGNSYNEQFF
cdr3_nt: TGTGCCACAACGTGGGGTAACTCCTACAATGAGCAGTTCTTC

clone_size: once
d_call: .
v_call: TRBV3-1
j_call: TRBJ2-7
cdr3_aa: CASSQYSVTYEQYF
cdr3_nt: TGTGCCAGCAGCCAGTACTCCGTAACCTACGAGCAGTACTTC

clone_size: .
d_call: .
v_call: TRBV2
j_call: TRBJ2-1
cdr3_aa: CASSEPGGSLRNEQFF
cdr3_nt: TGTGCCAGCAGTGAACCAGGTGGCAGCCTAAGGAATGAGCAGTTCTTC

clone_size: .
d_call: TRBD2
v_call: TRBV7-9
j_call: TRBJ2-7
cdr3_aa: CASSLEVAGVSYEQYF
cdr3_nt: TGTGCCAGCAGCTTAGAGGTAGCGGGGGTCTCCTACGAGCAGTACTTC

clone_size: .
d_call: .
v_call: TRBV6-1
j_call: TRBJ2-5
cdr3_aa: CASSDIRAAGQAQQETQYF
cdr3_nt: TGTGCCAGCAGTGATATCCGGGCAGCCGGACAAGCCCAACAAGAGACCCAGTACTTC

clone_size: .
d_call: TRBD2
v_call: TRBV9
j_call: TRBJ2-2
cdr3_aa: CASSRSGGATGELFF
cdr3_nt: TGTGCCAGCAGCCGTAGCGGGGGGGCCACCGGGGAGCTGTTTTTT

clone_size: once
d_call: TRBD2
v_call: TRBV20-1
j_call: TRBJ2-3
cdr3_aa: CSARVRLAGGNFMSTDTQYF
cdr3_nt: TGCAGTGCTAGAGTCCGCCTAGCGGGGGGTAACTTCATGAGCACAGATACGCAGTATTTT

clone_size: .
d_call: .
v_call: TRBV6-1
j_call: TRBJ2-7
cdr3_aa: CASSEAQGLFIYEQYF
cdr3_nt: TGTGCCAGCAGTGAAGCGCAGGGACTCTTTATCTACGAGCAGTACTTC

clone_size: .
d_call: .
v_call: TRBV20-1
j_call: TRBJ1-2
cdr3_aa: CSAVGTAIDTF
cdr3_nt: TGCAGTGCTGTAGGGACCGCTATTGACACCTTC

clone_size: .
d_call: .
v_call: TRBV11-2
j_call: TRBJ2-7
cdr3_aa: CASSLGTEKNLYEQYF
cdr3_nt: TGTGCCAGCAGCTTAGGGACGGAGAAGAATCTCTACGAGCAGTACTTC

clone_size: .
d_call: .
v_call: TRBV20-1
j_call: TRBJ1-2
cdr3_aa: CSARPGVYGYTF
cdr3_nt: TGCAGTGCTAGGCCAGGGGTCTATGGCTACACCTTC

clone_size: once
d_call: TRBD2
v_call: TRBV20-1
j_call: TRBJ2-3
cdr3_aa: CSARAQGGALAGGSLMADTQYF
cdr3_nt: TGCAGTGCTAGAGCCCAGGGGGGGGCACTAGCGGGGGGGTCACTAATGGCAGATACGCAGTATTTT

clone_size: once
d_call: .
v_call: TRBV7-9
j_call: TRBJ2-3
cdr3_aa: CASSFPVYGLSTDTQYF
cdr3_nt: TGTGCCAGCAGCTTCCCAGTATATGGACTTAGCACAGATACGCAGTATTTT

clone_size: .
d_call: .
v_call: TRBV9
j_call: TRBJ1-2
cdr3_aa: CASSVGDYDYGYTF
cdr3_nt: TGTGCCAGCAGCGTGGGGGATTACGACTATGGCTACACCTTC

clone_size: .
d_call: TRBD2
v_call: TRBV7-2
j_call: TRBJ2-1
cdr3_aa: CASSLLAGANYNEQFF
cdr3_nt: TGTGCCAGCAGCCTTCTAGCGGGGGCGAATTACAATGAGCAGTTCTTC

clone_size: .
d_call: TRBD1
v_call: TRBV29-1
j_call: TRBJ2-7
cdr3_aa: CSVTGQGYEQYF
cdr3_nt: TGCAGCGTTACGGGACAGGGTTACGAGCAGTACTTC

clone_size: .
d_call: TRBD1
v_call: TRBV9
j_call: TRBJ1-2
cdr3_aa: CASSPLSGTGTHGYTF
cdr3_nt: TGTGCCAGCAGCCCCCTCTCCGGGACAGGAACTCATGGCTACACCTTC

clone_size: .
d_call: .
v_call: TRBV2
j_call: TRBJ1-6
cdr3_aa: CASSDGSYNSPLHF
cdr3_nt: TGTGCCAGCAGTGACGGCAGTTATAATTCACCCCTCCACTTT

clone_size: .
d_call: .
v_call: TRBV2
j_call: TRBJ1-4
cdr3_aa: CASHSTNEKLFF
cdr3_nt: TGTGCGTCGCACTCAACTAATGAAAAACTGTTTTTT

clone_size: .
d_call: .
v_call: TRBV13
j_call: TRBJ2-3
cdr3_aa: CASSQETDTQYF
cdr3_nt: TGTGCCAGCAGCCAGGAAACAGATACGCAGTATTTT

clone_size: .
d_call: TRBD1
v_call: TRBV5-6
j_call: TRBJ1-1
cdr3_aa: CASSLDRGWGNTEAFF
cdr3_nt: TGTGCCAGCAGCTTGGACAGGGGTTGGGGGAACACTGAAGCTTTCTTT

clone_size: .
d_call: .
v_call: TRBV6-6
j_call: TRBJ1-3
cdr3_aa: CASSPLKGYGNTIYF
cdr3_nt: TGTGCCAGCAGTCCCCTAAAGGGGTATGGAAACACCATATATTTT

clone_size: .
d_call: .
v_call: TRBV27
j_call: TRBJ2-1
cdr3_aa: CASSEGAGHEQFF
cdr3_nt: TGTGCCAGCAGTGAAGGGGCGGGACATGAGCAGTTCTTC